The 15 T cell receptor beta chains below were found in one sample sequenced in a study of response to subunit inactivated influenza vaccine. TCRdb used MiXCR to reprocess the RT-PCR reads, holding one entry per CDR3 protein. The data contain hundreds of thousands of distinct CDR3 sequences, approximately 10% of them singletons. The material sequenced was PBMCs from blood, taken on the day of vaccination. These receptors all come from a man aged 45 to 65 who received an inactivated influenza vaccine.

V usage is TRBV7-2 and J usage is TRBJ2-3; tentative D call: TRBD2 (6 bases). V lost 5 bases and J 7 bases, leaving 13 bases between the germline ends. The V gene's germline CDR1 is SGHTA and CDR2 FQGNSA. The CDR3 is made up of 13 amino acids. The CDR3 DNA is TGTGCCAGCAGCCCGGGAGACTTGCATACGCAGTATTTT. Translation: CASSPGDLHTQYF. The full variable domain, rest sourced from reference TRBV7-2 and TRBJ2-3, is GAGVSQSPSNKVTEKGKDVELRCDPISGHTALYWYRQSLGQGLEFLIYFQGNSAPDKSGLPSDRFSAERTGGSVSTLTIQRTQQEDSAVYLCASSPGDLHTQYFGPGTRLTVL.

V is TRBV12-3 or TRBV12-4 and J is TRBJ2-7, with 9 nucleotides matching TRBD2. The CDR3 loop spans 14 amino acids. V was pared by 6 bases and J by 4 bases, with 7 bases of the junction left unmatched. The CDR3 nucleotides are TGTGCCAGCAGGTCAAGCGGGGGGTCGTACGAGCAGTACTTC. Translated, it gives CASRSSGGSYEQYF.

The V gene is TRBV18, the J gene TRBJ2-7; D unresolved. Germline loops: CDR1 KGHSH, CDR2 LQKENI. CDR3 length equals 13 residues. V dropped 4 bases and J dropped 2 bases, with 9 bases sitting between them. The DNA of the CDR3 is TGTGCCAGCTCACAGACGGAACCCTACGAGCAGTACTTC. Amino acids: CASSQTEPYEQYF.

The genes are TRBV7-8 and TRBJ2-7, with D possibly TRBD1 on 5 matching bases. Germline values: CDR1 SGHVS, CDR2 FQNEAQ. The CDR3 covers 15 residues. Trimming shortened V by 5 bases and J by 2 bases, and 16 bases separated the two germline ends. The CDR3 region has the DNA TGTGCCAGCAGCCTTCCACAGGTGAACACCTACGAGCAGTACTTC. Translation: CASSLPQVNTYEQYF.

In this sample, this clonotype turned up many times. The J gene is TRBJ2-1, the V gene TRBV5-1; 8 bases fit TRBD2. CDR1 SGHRS and CDR2 YFSETQ come from the germline V gene. Losses at the gene ends were 2 bases for V and 4 bases for J; bases not matched to a gene: 11. The CDR3 is 17 amino acids. The chain's CDR3 is CASSLTTRGGLYNEQFF. The CDR3 coding sequence is TGCGCCAGCAGCTTAACCACACGGGGGGGCCTATACAATGAGCAGTTCTTC.

This clonotype was detected only a few times. V gene TRBV11-2 combines with J gene TRBJ2-5; 13 bases agree with TRBD2. Germline V gene lookup returns CDR1 SGHAT and CDR2 FQNNGV. The CDR3 totals 18 residues. Unmatched junction bases numbered 13, after V lost 6 bases and J lost 3 bases. CDR3 nucleotides: TGTGCCAGCAGTTTTTTGACCACTAGCGGGGGGGCAGAAGAGACCCAGTACTTC. Its protein is CASSFLTTSGGAEETQYF.

V and J are TRBV12-3 or TRBV12-4 and TRBJ2-3, with 7 bases matching TRBD2. V lost 6 bases to trimming and J lost 3 bases; unmatched junction nucleotides: 9. This CDR3 spans 15 amino acids. The CDR3 DNA sequence: TGTGCCAGCAGGCCCCGGGGGGAGGGGACAGATACGCAGTATTTT. It translates to CASRPRGEGTDTQYF.

This clonotype was seen a few times. J is TRBJ2-1 and V is TRBV10-3; 8 bases line up with TRBD1. Germline V gene sequence: CDR1 ENHRY, CDR2 SYGVKD. With 10 bases clipped from V and 7 bases from J, the junction kept 12 bases outside the gene matches. The CDR3 is made up of 14 amino acids. CDR3 sequence reads: CATSEGRQGNEQFF. CDR3 sequence (DNA): TGTGCCACCTCTGAGGGGCGACAGGGGAATGAGCAGTTCTTC.

This clonotype came up a few times. J is TRBJ2-7 and V is TRBV20-1, with 12 bases lining up with TRBD2. From germline, CDR1 is DFQATT and CDR2 SNEGSKA (reference sequence). CDR3 length: 16 residues. J lost 3 bases, V lost 2 bases, and 8 bases had no gene match. CDR3 region: CSARSQTSGRIYEQYF. The DNA for the CDR3 is TGCAGTGCTAGATCCCAAACTAGCGGGAGGATCTACGAGCAGTACTTC.

This clonotype appeared a few times. The chain recombines TRBV7-8 with TRBJ1-5; TRBD1 is a possible D gene (6 bases). V lost 2 bases to trimming and J lost 0 bases, with 14 bases between them. Per the germline V gene, CDR1 is SGHVS and CDR2 is FQNEAQ. CDR3 length: 17 amino acids. The CDR3 loop is CASSLHRDFFSNQPQHF. The CDR3 nucleotides are TGTGCCAGCAGCTTACACAGGGACTTTTTTAGCAATCAGCCCCAGCATTTT. The full variable domain, in which reference TRBV7-8 and TRBJ1-5 provide the parts outside the CDR3, is GAGVSQSPRYKVAKRGQDVALRCDPISGHVSLFWYQQALGQGPEFLTYFQNEAQLDKSGLPSDRFFAERPEGSVSTLKIQRTQQEDSAVYLCASSLHRDFFSNQPQHFGDGTRLSIL.

The gene calls are TRBV7-2 and TRBJ2-3, with 8 nucleotides matching TRBD1. The CDR3 spans 13 residues. Losses at the gene ends were 0 bases for V and 14 bases for J; bases not matched to a gene: 7. The germline CDR1 and CDR2 sequences are SGHTA and FQGNSA. The CDR3 DNA follows: TGTGCCAGCAGCTTAGCGGGGCAGGGGGCGGCGTATTTT. Amino acid sequence: CASSLAGQGAAYF. The full variable domain, rest sourced from reference TRBV7-2 and TRBJ2-3, is GAGVSQSPSNKVTEKGKDVELRCDPISGHTALYWYRQSLGQGLEFLIYFQGNSAPDKSGLPSDRFSAERTGGSVSTLTIQRTQQEDSAVYLCASSLAGQGAAYFGPGTRLTVL.

This clonotype was seen many times. CDR3 in amino acids: CASSLARGSTDTQYF. The CDR3 coding sequence is TGTGCCAGCAGCTTAGCGCGGGGGAGCACAGATACGCAGTATTTT. This chain uses TRBV7-2 with TRBJ2-3, with 7 bases identical to TRBD2. J was trimmed by 0 bases and V by 0 bases; bases with no gene match: 0. Germline V gene lookup returns CDR1 SGHTA and CDR2 FQGNSA. This CDR3 contains 15 residues.

This clonotype was found many times. This chain links TRBV6-5 with TRBJ2-6; tentatively, D is TRBD1 (5 bases). CDR1 and CDR2 (germline): MNHEY, SVGAGI. The CDR3 loop spans 16 amino acids. Between the trimmed V and J ends, which lost 3 bases and 2 bases, there was a span of 11 bases. The chain's CDR3 is CASSYSRGTGANVLTF. CDR3 bases: TGTGCCAGCAGTTATAGTAGGGGTACTGGGGCCAACGTCCTGACTTTC.

This clonotype was counted ten times or more. The chain couples TRBV3-1 to TRBJ2-5; D gene ambiguous. The CDR3 length is 13 residues. Germline V gives CDR1 LGHDT, CDR2 YNNKEL (reference sequence). Deletions cut 4 bases from V and 2 bases from J, with 8 bases between. CDR3 in amino acids: CASSPTTQETQYF. The CDR3 DNA reads as TGTGCCAGCAGCCCCACTACTCAAGAGACCCAGTACTTC.

The V call is TRBV12-3 or TRBV12-4, the J call TRBJ1-3, with D hard to call. This CDR3 has 14 residues. Trimming stripped 4 bases from V and 0 bases from J, with 7 bases between. CDR3 bases: TGTGCCAGCAGTTCGGGCCCCTCTGGAAACACCATATATTTT. Protein: CASSSGPSGNTIYF.